This TCR beta chain was identified during a study of blood T cell repertoires in COVID-19. The method was immunoSEQ multiplex PCR; TCRdb's version includes in-frame clones alone and lacks a portion of them. The sample holds fewer than 250,000 clones; about 86% are singletons and the top ten take 3.8%. The V end lost 1 base, the J end lost 6 bases, and 17 bases lay between the germline ends. This CDR3 has 16 amino acids. CDR1 is SGHTA, CDR2 FQGNSA, per germline. This clonotype originated in a woman aged 40 to 50 with acute COVID-19. The specimen was PBMCs or T cells enriched from blood (not recorded which). The V call is TRBV7-2, the J call TRBJ2-3; D perhaps matches TRBD1 (6 bases). The CDR3 here is CASSLGPPQGTDTQYF. As DNA, the CDR3 is TGTGCCAGCAGCTTAGGCCCCCCCCAGGGGACGGATACGCAGTATTTT.